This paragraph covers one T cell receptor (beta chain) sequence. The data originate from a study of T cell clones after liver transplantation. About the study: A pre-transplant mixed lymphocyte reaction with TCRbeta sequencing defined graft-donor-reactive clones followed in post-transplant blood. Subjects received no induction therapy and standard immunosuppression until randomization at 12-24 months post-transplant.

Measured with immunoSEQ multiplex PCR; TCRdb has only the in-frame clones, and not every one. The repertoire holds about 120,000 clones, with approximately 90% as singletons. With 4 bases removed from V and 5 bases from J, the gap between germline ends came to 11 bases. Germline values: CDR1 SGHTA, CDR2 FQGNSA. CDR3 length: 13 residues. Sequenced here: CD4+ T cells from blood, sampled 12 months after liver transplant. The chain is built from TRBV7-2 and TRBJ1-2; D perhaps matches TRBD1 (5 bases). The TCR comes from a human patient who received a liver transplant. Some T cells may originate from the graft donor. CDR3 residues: CASSSPGVYGYTF. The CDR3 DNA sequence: TGTGCCAGCAGCTCCCCGGGGGTGTATGGCTACACCTTC. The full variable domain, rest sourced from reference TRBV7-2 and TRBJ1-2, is GAGVSQSPSNKVTEKGKDVELRCDPISGHTALYWYRQSLGQGLEFLIYFQGNSAPDKSGLPSDRFSAERTGGSVSTLTIQRTQQEDSAVYLCASSSPGVYGYTFGSGTRLTVV.